This is a list of T cell receptor beta chains from one sample in a study of radiation and T cells in renal cell carcinoma. This table comes from immunoSEQ multiplex PCR, and its TCRdb copy is limited to in-frame clones, with some not included. The sample contains just over 95,000 clones, approximately 86% of which appear only once. Sequencing was performed on blood, taken from a patient whose treatment included radiotherapy and nephrectomy. The receptors originated from a man between 45 and 60 years old with renal cell carcinoma. Each CDR3 is given with its conserved first and last residue. The order of the fields is V gene, clone size, J gene, CDR3 length, D gene, CDR3 protein, CDR3 DNA. D genes are given only for firm matches. Some rows mark clone size as missing; the rest say once, few, many or name a class of expanded clone.

TRBV27,-,TRBJ1-1,15,TRBD1,CASSLAQGANTEAFF,TGTGCCAGCAGTTTAGCCCAGGGGGCTAACACTGAAGCTTTCTTT
TRBV5-1,-,TRBJ2-2,17,TRBD1,CASSKGQESSNTGELFF,TGCGCCAGCAGCAAGGGACAGGAAAGTTCAAACACCGGGGAGCTGTTTTTT
TRBV11-3,-,TRBJ2-5,13,-,CASSKDRQETQYF,TGTGCCAGCAGCAAGGACAGACAAGAGACCCAGTACTTC
TRBV6-6,-,TRBJ2-1,13,TRBD1,CASSRGGGGEQFF,TGTGCCAGCAGTCGAGGGGGCGGAGGTGAGCAGTTCTTC
TRBV7-8,-,TRBJ2-7,14,-,CASSFHGTIYEQYF,TGTGCCAGCAGCTTCCACGGAACGATCTACGAGCAGTACTTC
TRBV19,-,TRBJ1-5,15,-,CASSLLQGPNQPQHF,TGTGCCAGTAGCCTCCTACAGGGCCCCAATCAGCCCCAGCATTTT
TRBV7-9,-,TRBJ2-3,11,-,CASTTRDTQYF,TGTGCCAGCACAACCCGGGATACGCAGTATTTT
TRBV30,-,TRBJ2-7,13,-,CASPTTGNYEQYF,TGTGCCTCGCCAACCACAGGGAACTACGAGCAGTACTTC
TRBV6-1,medium-sized,TRBJ2-5,13,-,CASSEISGETQYF,TGTGCCAGCAGTGAAATAAGTGGAGAGACCCAGTACTTC
TRBV27,-,TRBJ1-2,13,-,CASSPWEYYGYTF,TGTGCCAGCAGCCCATGGGAGTACTATGGCTACACCTTC
TRBV7-8,-,TRBJ1-4,13,-,CASRRATNEKLFF,TGTGCCAGCAGGAGGGCAACTAATGAAAAACTGTTTTTT
TRBV5-5,-,TRBJ2-7,16,TRBD2,CASSWDLRGGLGEQYF,TGTGCCAGCAGTTGGGACTTGCGGGGGGGCCTCGGCGAGCAGTACTTC
TRBV5-1,few,TRBJ2-5,14,-,CASSIRTPLETQYF,TGCGCCAGCAGCATACGGACCCCTCTAGAGACCCAGTACTTC
TRBV11-2,few,TRBJ2-3,12,-,CASSLRTDTQYF,TGTGCCAGCAGCCTGCGCACAGATACGCAGTATTTT
TRBV4-3,once,TRBJ2-3,19,TRBD2,CASSPGLAGGPRGTDTQYF,TGCGCCAGCAGCCCTGGACTAGCGGGGGGGCCGAGGGGCACAGATACGCAGTATTTT
TRBV9,-,TRBJ2-5,14,TRBD1,CASSIGTGQETQYF,TGTGCCAGCAGCATAGGGACAGGCCAAGAGACCCAGTACTTC
TRBV7-2,-,TRBJ1-5,16,-,CASSLGGPGSNQPQHF,TGTGCCAGCAGCTTAGGGGGACCGGGCAGCAATCAGCCCCAGCATTTT
TRBV28,-,TRBJ1-3,14,-,CASSTWGLGNTIYF,TGTGCCAGCAGTACCTGGGGTTTGGGAAACACCATATATTTT
TRBV14,-,TRBJ2-7,12,-,CASSLSGYEQYF,TGTGCCAGCAGCCTTAGCGGTTACGAGCAGTACTTC
TRBV6-5,-,TRBJ2-1,14,TRBD1,CASSPTDRGHEQFF,TGTGCCAGCAGTCCTACGGACAGGGGCCATGAGCAGTTCTTC
TRBV9,-,TRBJ2-1,15,TRBD1,CASSATGGSYNEQFF,TGTGCCAGCAGCGCGACAGGGGGATCCTACAATGAGCAGTTCTTC
TRBV19,-,TRBJ2-7,13,TRBD1,CASSTGQDYEQYF,TGTGCCAGTAGTACTGGACAGGACTACGAGCAGTACTTC
TRBV4-1,-,TRBJ1-5,14,TRBD1,CASSHPTGEQPQHF,TGCGCCAGCAGCCACCCCACAGGGGAGCAGCCCCAGCATTTT
TRBV7-8,-,TRBJ2-3,14,-,CASSLGPRTDTQYF,TGTGCCAGCAGCTTGGGGCCTAGAACAGATACGCAGTATTTT
TRBV27,-,TRBJ1-2,12,-,CASSPLGGGYTF,TGTGCCAGCAGTCCCCTGGGAGGCGGCTACACCTTC
TRBV30,-,TRBJ2-3,14,TRBD2,CAWSVTGGPDTQYF,TGTGCCTGGAGTGTAACGGGGGGGCCCGATACGCAGTATTTT
TRBV11-1,-,TRBJ2-7,17,TRBD1,CASSLDNRDRGAYEQYF,TGTGCCAGCAGCTTAGACAACCGGGACAGGGGGGCCTACGAGCAGTACTTC
TRBV5-4,-,TRBJ1-1,14,TRBD1,CASSLTGRNTEAFF,TGTGCCAGCAGCCTGACAGGGAGGAACACTGAAGCTTTCTTT
TRBV9,-,TRBJ2-5,16,TRBD2,CASSEYSGRMAETQYF,TGTGCCAGCAGCGAATATAGCGGGAGGATGGCAGAGACCCAGTACTTC
TRBV5-1,few,TRBJ1-1,13,-,CASSLGENTEAFF,TGCGCCAGCAGCTTGGGAGAGAACACTGAAGCTTTCTTT
TRBV6-1,-,TRBJ1-5,15,-,CASSEHQGGNQPQHF,TGTGCCAGCAGTGAACACCAGGGTGGCAATCAGCCCCAGCATTTT
TRBV27,-,TRBJ2-1,16,-,CASGGRAPGAYNEQFF,TGTGCCAGCGGCGGCAGGGCCCCGGGGGCCTACAATGAGCAGTTCTTC
TRBV28,-,TRBJ2-1,16,-,CASSHGGGSSYNEQFF,TGTGCCAGCAGTCACGGAGGGGGGAGCTCCTACAATGAGCAGTTCTTC
TRBV5-8,-,TRBJ1-4,14,-,CASNWYGEHEKLFF,TGTGCCAGCAATTGGTACGGAGAACATGAAAAACTGTTTTTT
TRBV30,few,TRBJ2-5,12,-,CAWSATRGTQYF,TGTGCCTGGAGTGCGACCAGAGGGACCCAGTACTTC
TRBV30,once,TRBJ2-7,18,TRBD2,CAWSVLAGGPGGRYEQYF,TGTGCCTGGAGTGTTTTAGCGGGAGGGCCGGGTGGAAGATACGAGCAGTACTTC
TRBV7-8,-,TRBJ2-2,17,TRBD1,CASSLGVWDSYTGELFF,TGTGCCAGCAGCTTAGGAGTGTGGGACAGTTACACCGGGGAGCTGTTTTTT
TRBV7-2,-,TRBJ2-2,16,TRBD1,CASTPPGQGATGELFF,TGTGCCAGCACCCCGCCGGGACAGGGGGCCACCGGGGAGCTGTTTTTT
TRBV6-5,once,TRBJ2-7,14,-,CASSNGYDSYEQYF,TGTGCCAGCAGCAACGGGTACGATTCCTACGAGCAGTACTTC
TRBV30,-,TRBJ2-1,13,TRBD2,CAWSGLAGEEQFF,TGTGCCTGGAGTGGACTAGCGGGGGAAGAGCAGTTCTTC
TRBV2,-,TRBJ2-7,13,-,CASRPGTTYEQYF,TGTGCCAGCAGACCCGGAACAACCTACGAGCAGTACTTC